This T cell receptor (beta chain) was recorded in a study of shared clonotypes between healthy human individuals. About the research overall: Sampling drew on donors who were two women and a few men aged 18 to 49. Broader study findings: Sample collection involved blood only; tissue repertoires are likely different.

Concerning this clone: Its antigen is unidentified.

TCRdb's table, derived via immunoSEQ multiplex PCR, lists solely in-frame clones and lacks some. The data show about 470,000 clones, around 79% seen once. Sequenced sample: PBMCs. The receptor comes from a woman in her thirties or forties in good health. Some clones in this sample may be carry-over from other donors' samples.

CDR3 sequence: CAISANGDGYTF. CDR3 nucleotide sequence: TGTGCCATCAGTGCTAATGGGGATGGCTACACCTTC. V gene TRBV10-3 combines with J gene TRBJ1-2; D remains unclear. The CDR3 loop spans 12 amino acids. V was cut by 4 bases and J by 6 bases, with 9 bases left in between. CDR1 is ENHRY and CDR2 is SYGVKD in the germline V gene.